A single sample is the source of the 10 T cell receptor beta chains below, sequenced in a study of cytomegalovirus exposure and HLA in healthy donors. The protocol was immunoSEQ multiplex PCR, while the TCRdb copy is restricted to in-frame clones and leaves out a portion. The table shows 100,000 to 150,000 clones, with approximately 94% occurring only once. The specimen was PBMCs. The source is a man aged 18 to 30 in good health and CMV-seronegative.

The chain carries TRBV29-1 and TRBJ2-7; D perhaps matches TRBD1 (6 bases). CDR1 and CDR2 (germline): SQVTM, ANQGSEA. CDR3 length: 12 residues. The ends were cut back, 3 bases at V and 3 bases at J, with 9 bases in the middle. The CDR3 here is CSVDVQGYEQYF. CDR3 DNA sequence: TGCAGCGTTGACGTACAGGGCTACGAGCAGTACTTC.

The chain carries TRBV18 and TRBJ1-2, with D maybe TRBD1 (6 bases). Trimming took off 0 bases at V and 8 bases at J, with 16 bases between the two ends. The CDR3 contains 15 residues. CDR1 and CDR2 from the germline V gene are KGHSH and LQKENI. The CDR3, as DNA: TGTGCCAGCTCACCACCCTTAACAGGGTTCCTAGGCTACACCTTC. Residues: CASSPPLTGFLGYTF. The whole variable domain, remainder taken from reference TRBV18 and TRBJ1-2, is NAGVMQNPRHLVRRRGQEARLRCSPMKGHSHVYWYRQLPEEGLKFMVYLQKENIIDESGMPKERFSAEFPKEGPSILRIQQVVRGDSAAYFCASSPPLTGFLGYTFGSGTRLTVV.

The gene calls are TRBV5-5 and TRBJ1-2, with no clear D. This CDR3 contains 13 residues. CDR1 and CDR2 (germline): SGHKS, YYEKEE (reference sequence). V was trimmed by 4 bases and J by 0 bases, leaving 7 bases between them. The CDR3 sequence is CASSGDSNYGYTF. The CDR3 nucleotides are TGTGCCAGCAGCGGAGACTCTAACTATGGCTACACCTTC. The variable domain in full, completed from reference TRBV5-5 and TRBJ1-2, reads DAGVTQSPTHLIKTRGQQVTLRCSPISGHKSVSWYQQVLGQGPQFIFQYYEKEERGRGNFPDRFSARQFPNYSSELNVNALLLGDSALYLCASSGDSNYGYTFGSGTRLTVV.

This chain connects TRBV10-1 to TRBJ2-3, with D tentatively TRBD2 (6 bases). CDR1 is WNHNN and CDR2 is SYGVQD in the germline V gene (reference sequence). The CDR3 is 15 residues long. Trimming stripped 8 bases from V and 6 bases from J, with 21 bases between. The DNA of the CDR3 is TGCGCCAGCGAAGGGCTCGGGAGAGTGAGGGATACGCAGTATTTT. Protein sequence: CASEGLGRVRDTQYF.

This clone was observed a few times. CDR3 nucleotide sequence: TGTGCCAGCAGCCCTGGAGGGCCAGCTAACTATGGCTACACCTTC. Translation gives CASSPGGPANYGYTF. The rearrangement links TRBV28 to TRBJ1-2; D unclear. The ends were cut back, 6 bases at V and 0 bases at J, with 14 bases in the middle. CDR1 and CDR2 (germline): MDHEN, SYDVKM. The CDR3 totals 15 residues.

This clone was observed a few times. This chain uses TRBV29-1 with TRBJ2-1; TRBD2 matches at 7 bases. The CDR3 contains 14 residues. Germline loops: CDR1 SQVTM, CDR2 ANQGSEA. Trimming cost V 4 bases and J 6 bases; bases outside gene matches: 9. This chain's CDR3 is CSVVGLVGPNEQFF. The CDR3 nucleotides read TGCAGCGTTGTCGGACTAGTAGGACCCAATGAGCAGTTCTTC.

The chain has TRBV7-2 and TRBJ2-2; TRBD1 agrees at 8 bases. Germline CDR1 is SGHTA and CDR2 is FQGNSA. CDR3 length: 15 residues. The junction had 3 bases not matched to a gene; V was cut back by 5 bases and J by 1 base. CDR3: CASSRTGLNTGELFF. As DNA, the CDR3 is TGTGCCAGCAGCAGGACAGGGTTGAACACCGGGGAGCTGTTTTTT. Based on the CDR3 plus reference TRBV7-2 and TRBJ2-2, the full variable domain is GAGVSQSPSNKVTEKGKDVELRCDPISGHTALYWYRQSLGQGLEFLIYFQGNSAPDKSGLPSDRFSAERTGGSVSTLTIQRTQQEDSAVYLCASSRTGLNTGELFFGEGSRLTVL.

The rearrangement links TRBV7-2 to TRBJ2-1, with a weak D call TRBD2 (5 bases). V lost 6 bases to trimming and J lost 8 bases, with 14 bases between them. CDR3 length: 13 amino acids. Looked up from germline, CDR1 is SGHTA and CDR2 is FQGNSA. DNA for the CDR3: TGTGCCAGCAGTTCCGGACTTAAATATGAGCAGTTCTTC. Its translation is CASSSGLKYEQFF.

This CDR3 reads CASSVPSSPGANVLTF. CDR3 coding DNA: TGTGCCAGTAGTGTCCCCTCCTCCCCTGGGGCCAACGTCCTGACTTTC. The chain has TRBV19 and TRBJ2-6; D call uncertain. The CDR3 totals 16 residues. V shed 5 bases and J shed 2 bases, with 13 bases lying between them. The germline V gene has CDR1 LNHDA and CDR2 SQIVND (reference sequence).

This clone has only one observation. The chain couples TRBV13 to TRBJ1-5; D is unresolved. Germline V gene data show CDR1 as PRHDT and CDR2 as FYEKMQ (reference sequence). CDR3 length equals 14 residues. V was trimmed by 5 bases and J by 0 bases, leaving 8 bases between them. The CDR3 is CASSARGSNQPQHF. CDR3 DNA sequence: TGTGCCAGCAGCGCGCGGGGTAGCAATCAGCCCCAGCATTTT.